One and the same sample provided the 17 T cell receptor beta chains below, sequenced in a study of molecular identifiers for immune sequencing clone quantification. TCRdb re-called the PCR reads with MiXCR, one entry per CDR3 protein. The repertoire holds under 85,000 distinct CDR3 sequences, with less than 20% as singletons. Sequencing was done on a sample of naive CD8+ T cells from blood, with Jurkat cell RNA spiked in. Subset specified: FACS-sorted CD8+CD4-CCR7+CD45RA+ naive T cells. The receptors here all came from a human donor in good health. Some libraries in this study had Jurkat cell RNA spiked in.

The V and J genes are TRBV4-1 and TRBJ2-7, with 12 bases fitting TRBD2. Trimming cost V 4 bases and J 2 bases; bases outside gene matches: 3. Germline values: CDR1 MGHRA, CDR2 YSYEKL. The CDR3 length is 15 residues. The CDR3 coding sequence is TGCGCCAGCAGCCCTAGACTAGCGGGAGCCTACGAGCAGTACTTC. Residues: CASSPRLAGAYEQYF.

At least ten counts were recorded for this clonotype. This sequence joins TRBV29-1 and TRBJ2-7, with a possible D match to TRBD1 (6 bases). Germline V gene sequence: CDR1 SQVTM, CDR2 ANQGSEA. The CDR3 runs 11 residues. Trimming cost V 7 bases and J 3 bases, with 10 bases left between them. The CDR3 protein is CSAQGLYEQYF. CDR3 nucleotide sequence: TGCAGCGCCCAGGGGCTCTACGAGCAGTACTTC.

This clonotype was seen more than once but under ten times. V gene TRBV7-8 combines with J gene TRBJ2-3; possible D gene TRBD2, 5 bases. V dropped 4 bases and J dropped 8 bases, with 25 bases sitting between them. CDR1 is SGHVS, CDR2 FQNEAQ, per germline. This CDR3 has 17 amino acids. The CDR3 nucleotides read TGTGCCAGCAGCTCCAGCGAACTAGGGTTACGGGGTGCTACGCAGTATTTT. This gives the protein CASSSSELGLRGATQYF.

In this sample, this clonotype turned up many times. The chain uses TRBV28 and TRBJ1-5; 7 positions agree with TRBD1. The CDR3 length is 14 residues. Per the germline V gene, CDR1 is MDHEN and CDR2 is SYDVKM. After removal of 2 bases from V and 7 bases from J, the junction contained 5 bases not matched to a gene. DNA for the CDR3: TGTGCCAGCAGTTTAGAGGGGGCATCCCAGCCCCAGCATTTT. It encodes CASSLEGASQPQHF.

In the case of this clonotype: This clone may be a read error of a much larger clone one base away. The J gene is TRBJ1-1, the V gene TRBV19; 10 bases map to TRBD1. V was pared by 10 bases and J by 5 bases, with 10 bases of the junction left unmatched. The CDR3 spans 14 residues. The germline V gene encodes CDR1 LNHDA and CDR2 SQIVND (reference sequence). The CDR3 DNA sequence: TGTGCCACCAGACAGGGGGCTTATTATACTGAAGCTTTCTTT. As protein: CATRQGAYYTEAFF. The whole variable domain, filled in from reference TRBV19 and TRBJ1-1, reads DGGITQSPKYLFRKEGQNVTLSCEQNLNHDAMYWYRQDPGQGLRLIYYSQIVNDFQKGDIAEGYSVSREKKESFPLTVTSAQKNPTAFYLCATRQGAYYTEAFFGQGTRLTVV.

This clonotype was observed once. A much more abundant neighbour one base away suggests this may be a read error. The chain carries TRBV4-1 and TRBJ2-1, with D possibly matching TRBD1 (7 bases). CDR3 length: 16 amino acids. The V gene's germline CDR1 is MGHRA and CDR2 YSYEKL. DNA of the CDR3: TGCGCCAGCAGCCACCGCGGGGACAGCAGTTCCAATGAGCAGTCCTTC. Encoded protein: CASSHRGDSSSNEQSF.

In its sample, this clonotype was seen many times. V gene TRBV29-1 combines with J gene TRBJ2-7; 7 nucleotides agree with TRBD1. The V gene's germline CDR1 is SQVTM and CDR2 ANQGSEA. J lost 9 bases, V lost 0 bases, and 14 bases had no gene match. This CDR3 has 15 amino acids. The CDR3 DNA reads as TGCAGCGTTGAAGATTGGGGGCGACAGGGTAGGGCGCAGTACTTC. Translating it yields CSVEDWGRQGRAQYF.

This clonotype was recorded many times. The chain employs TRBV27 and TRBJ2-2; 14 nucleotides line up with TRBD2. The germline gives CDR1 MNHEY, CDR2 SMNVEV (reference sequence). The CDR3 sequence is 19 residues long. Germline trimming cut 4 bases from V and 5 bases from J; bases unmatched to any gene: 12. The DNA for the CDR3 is TGTGCCAGCAGTTCGGACTTGACTAGCGGGAGGGCCTTTACCGGGGAGCTGTTTTTT. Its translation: CASSSDLTSGRAFTGELFF.

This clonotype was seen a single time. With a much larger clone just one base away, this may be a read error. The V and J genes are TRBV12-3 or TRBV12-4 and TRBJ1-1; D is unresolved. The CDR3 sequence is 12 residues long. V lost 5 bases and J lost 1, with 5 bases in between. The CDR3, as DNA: TGTGCCAGCAGTGTTAGGAACACTGAAGCTTTCTTT. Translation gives CASSVRNTEAFF.

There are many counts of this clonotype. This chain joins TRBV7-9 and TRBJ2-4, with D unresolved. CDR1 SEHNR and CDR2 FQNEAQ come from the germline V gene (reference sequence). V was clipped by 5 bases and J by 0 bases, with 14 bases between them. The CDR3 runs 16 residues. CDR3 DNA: TGTGCCAGCAGCAGCCCCGAGACCCTAGCCAAAAACATTCAGTACTTC. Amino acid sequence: CASSSPETLAKNIQYF.

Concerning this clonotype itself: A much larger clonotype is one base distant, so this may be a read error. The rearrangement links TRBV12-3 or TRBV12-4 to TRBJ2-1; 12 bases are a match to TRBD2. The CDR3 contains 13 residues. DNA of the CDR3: TGTGCCAGCAGAAAGACTAGCGGGAGAACCCAGTCCTTC. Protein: CASRKTSGRTQSF.

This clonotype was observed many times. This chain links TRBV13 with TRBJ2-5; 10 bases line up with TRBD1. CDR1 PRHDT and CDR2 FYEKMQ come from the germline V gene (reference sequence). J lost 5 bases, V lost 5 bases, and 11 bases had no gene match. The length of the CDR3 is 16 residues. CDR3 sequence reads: CASSLTGTGVSETQYF. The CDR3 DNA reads TGTGCCAGCAGCCTAACCGGGACAGGGGTTTCGGAGACCCAGTACTTC. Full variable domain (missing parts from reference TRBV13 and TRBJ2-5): AAGVIQSPRHLIKEKRETATLKCYPIPRHDTVYWYQQGPGQDPQFLISFYEKMQSDKGSIPDRFSAQQFSDYHSELNMSSLELGDSALYFCASSLTGTGVSETQYFGPGTRLLVL.

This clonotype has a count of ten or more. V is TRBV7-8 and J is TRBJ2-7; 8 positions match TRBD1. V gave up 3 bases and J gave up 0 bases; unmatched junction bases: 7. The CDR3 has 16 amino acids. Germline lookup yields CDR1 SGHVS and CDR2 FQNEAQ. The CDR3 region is CASSFTQGAYSYEQYF. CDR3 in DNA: TGTGCCAGCAGCTTTACGCAGGGGGCTTACTCCTACGAGCAGTACTTC.

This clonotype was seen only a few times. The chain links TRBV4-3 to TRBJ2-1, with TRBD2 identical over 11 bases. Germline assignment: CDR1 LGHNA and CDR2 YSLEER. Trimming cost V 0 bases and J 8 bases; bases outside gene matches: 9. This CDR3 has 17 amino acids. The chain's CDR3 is CASSQDSTSGIAYEQFF. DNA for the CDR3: TGCGCCAGCAGCCAAGATTCGACTAGCGGGATCGCATATGAGCAGTTCTTC.

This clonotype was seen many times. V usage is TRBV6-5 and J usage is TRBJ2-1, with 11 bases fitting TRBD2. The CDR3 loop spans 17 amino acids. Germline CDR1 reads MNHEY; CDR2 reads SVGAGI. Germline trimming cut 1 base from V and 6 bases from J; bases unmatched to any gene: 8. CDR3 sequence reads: CASSYFPTSGAPNEQFF. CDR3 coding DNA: TGTGCCAGCAGTTACTTCCCGACTAGCGGGGCCCCCAATGAGCAGTTCTTC.

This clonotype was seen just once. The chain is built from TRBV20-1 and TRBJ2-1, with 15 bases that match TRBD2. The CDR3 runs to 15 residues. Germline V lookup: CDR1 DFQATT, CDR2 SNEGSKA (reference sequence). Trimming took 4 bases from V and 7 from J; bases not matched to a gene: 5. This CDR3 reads CSAKGLAGGFNEQFF. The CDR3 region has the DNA TGCAGTGCTAAAGGACTAGCGGGGGGGTTTAATGAGCAGTTCTTC.

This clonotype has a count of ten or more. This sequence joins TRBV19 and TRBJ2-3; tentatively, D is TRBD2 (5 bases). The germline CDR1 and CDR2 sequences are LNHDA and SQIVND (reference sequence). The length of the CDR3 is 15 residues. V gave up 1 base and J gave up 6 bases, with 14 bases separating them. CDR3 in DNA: TGTGCCAGTAGTATAGCGGGCCTAGCAGTGGATACGCAGTATTTT. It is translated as CASSIAGLAVDTQYF. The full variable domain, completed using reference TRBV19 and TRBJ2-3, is DGGITQSPKYLFRKEGQNVTLSCEQNLNHDAMYWYRQDPGQGLRLIYYSQIVNDFQKGDIAEGYSVSREKKESFPLTVTSAQKNPTAFYLCASSIAGLAVDTQYFGPGTRLTVL.